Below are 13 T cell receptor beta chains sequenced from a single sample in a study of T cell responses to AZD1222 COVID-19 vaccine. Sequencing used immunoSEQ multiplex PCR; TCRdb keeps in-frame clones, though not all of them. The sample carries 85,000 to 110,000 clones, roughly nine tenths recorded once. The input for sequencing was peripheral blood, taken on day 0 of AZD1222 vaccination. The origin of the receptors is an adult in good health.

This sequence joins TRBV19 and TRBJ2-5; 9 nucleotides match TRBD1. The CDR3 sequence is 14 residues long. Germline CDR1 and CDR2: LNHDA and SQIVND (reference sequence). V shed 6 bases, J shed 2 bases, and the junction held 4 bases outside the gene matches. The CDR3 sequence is CASRRDRGQETQYF. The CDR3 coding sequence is TGTGCCAGTAGGAGAGACAGGGGGCAAGAGACCCAGTACTTC.

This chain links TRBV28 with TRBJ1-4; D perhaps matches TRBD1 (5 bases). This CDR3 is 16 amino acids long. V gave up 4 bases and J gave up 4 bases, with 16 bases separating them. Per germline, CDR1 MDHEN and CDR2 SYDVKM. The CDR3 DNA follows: TGTGCCAGCAGTTCCCACACGGGGGACTATAATGAAAAACTGTTTTTT. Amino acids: CASSSHTGDYNEKLFF.

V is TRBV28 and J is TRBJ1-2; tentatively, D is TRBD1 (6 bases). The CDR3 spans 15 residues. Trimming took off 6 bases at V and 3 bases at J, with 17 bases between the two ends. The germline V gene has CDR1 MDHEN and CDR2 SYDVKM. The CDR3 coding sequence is TGTGCCAGCAGCCCTATCGCACGGACAGACTATGGCTACACCTTC. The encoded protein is CASSPIARTDYGYTF.

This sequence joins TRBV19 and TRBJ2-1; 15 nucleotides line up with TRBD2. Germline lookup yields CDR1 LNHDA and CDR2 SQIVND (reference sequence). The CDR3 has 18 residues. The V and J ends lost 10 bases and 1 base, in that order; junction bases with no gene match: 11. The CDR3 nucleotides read TGTGCCACCCTTTCGGGACTAGCGGGAGGAAAATCCTACAATGAGCAGTTCTTC. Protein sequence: CATLSGLAGGKSYNEQFF.

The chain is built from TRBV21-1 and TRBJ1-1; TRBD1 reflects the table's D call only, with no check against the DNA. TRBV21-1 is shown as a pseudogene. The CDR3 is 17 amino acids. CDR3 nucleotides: TGTGCCAGCAGCCCTCGGGACAGGGGTTGTATGAACACTGAAGCTTTCTTT. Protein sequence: CASSPRDRGCMNTEAFF.

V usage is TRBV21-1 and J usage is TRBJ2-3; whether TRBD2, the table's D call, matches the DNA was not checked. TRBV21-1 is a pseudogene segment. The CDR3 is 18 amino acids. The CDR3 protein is CASSKEGTSGRSTDTQYF. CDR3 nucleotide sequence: TGTGCCAGCAGCAAAGAGGGGACTAGCGGGAGGTCCACAGATACGCAGTATTTT.

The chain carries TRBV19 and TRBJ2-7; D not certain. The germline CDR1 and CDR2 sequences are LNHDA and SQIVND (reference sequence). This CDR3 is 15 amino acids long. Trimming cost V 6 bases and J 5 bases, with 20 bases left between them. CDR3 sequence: CASRRVGFEEHEQYF. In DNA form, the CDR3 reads TGTGCCAGTAGGCGCGTCGGGTTTGAAGAGCACGAGCAGTACTTC.

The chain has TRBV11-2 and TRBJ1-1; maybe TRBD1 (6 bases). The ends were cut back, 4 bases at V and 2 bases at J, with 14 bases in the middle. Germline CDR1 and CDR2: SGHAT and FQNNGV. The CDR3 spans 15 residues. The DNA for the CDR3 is TGTGCCAGCAGCTCAGCCGGGACAACAAACACTGAAGCTTTCTTT. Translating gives CASSSAGTTNTEAFF.

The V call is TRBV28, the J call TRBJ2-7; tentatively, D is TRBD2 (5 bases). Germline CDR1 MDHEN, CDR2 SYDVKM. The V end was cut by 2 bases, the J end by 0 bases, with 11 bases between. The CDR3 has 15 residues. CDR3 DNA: TGTGCCAGCAGTTTACCTCCAGACTACTCCTACGAGCAGTACTTC. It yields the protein CASSLPPDYSYEQYF. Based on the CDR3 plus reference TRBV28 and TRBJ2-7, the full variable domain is DVKVTQSSRYLVKRTGEKVFLECVQDMDHENMFWYRQDPGLGLRLIYFSYDVKMKEKGDIPEGYSVSREKKERFSLILESASTNQTSMYLCASSLPPDYSYEQYFGPGTRLTVT.

The CDR3 is CASRPRPSSGNTIYF. DNA of the CDR3: TGTGCAAGTCGCCCCCGTCCAAGCTCTGGAAACACCATATATTTT. The V call is TRBV12-2, the J call TRBJ1-3. TRBV12-2 is reported as a pseudogene. The CDR3 totals 15 residues.

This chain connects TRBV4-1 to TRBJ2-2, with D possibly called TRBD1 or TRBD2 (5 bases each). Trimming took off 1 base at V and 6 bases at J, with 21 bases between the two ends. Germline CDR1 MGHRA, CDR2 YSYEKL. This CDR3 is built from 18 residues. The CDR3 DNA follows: TGCGCCAGCAGCCAAGCCCCCGGAGGCAGGGAGTACGCCGGGGAGCTGTTTTTT. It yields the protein CASSQAPGGREYAGELFF.

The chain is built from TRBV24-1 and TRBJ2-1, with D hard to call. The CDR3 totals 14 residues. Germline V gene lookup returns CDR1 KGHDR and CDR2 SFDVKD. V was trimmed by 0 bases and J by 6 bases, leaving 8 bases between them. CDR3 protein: CATSDLRGRNEQFF. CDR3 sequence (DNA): TGTGCCACCAGTGATTTGCGAGGCCGCAATGAGCAGTTCTTC.

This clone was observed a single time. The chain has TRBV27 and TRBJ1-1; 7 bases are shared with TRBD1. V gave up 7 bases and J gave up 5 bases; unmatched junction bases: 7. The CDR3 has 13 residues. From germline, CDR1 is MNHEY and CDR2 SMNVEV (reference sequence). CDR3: CASTYRGGTEAFF. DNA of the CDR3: TGTGCCAGCACATACAGGGGTGGAACTGAAGCTTTCTTT.